The 13 T cell receptor beta chains below were found in one sample sequenced in a study of blood T cell repertoires in COVID-19. Generated by immunoSEQ multiplex PCR, the TCRdb table keeps only in-frame clones and is missing some. The table records under 200,000 clones, roughly nine tenths of them present only once. The specimen was peripheral blood. These TCRs come from a man between 18 and 35 years old with acute or convalescent COVID-19.

The genes are TRBV19 and TRBJ1-1; D not resolved. Germline loops: CDR1 LNHDA, CDR2 SQIVND (reference sequence). The V end lost 6 bases, the J end lost 1 base, and 12 bases lay between the germline ends. The CDR3 totals 14 residues. The CDR3 nucleotides read TGTGCCAGTAGGCCCCGGGGAACGAACACTGAAGCTTTCTTT. This gives the protein CASRPRGTNTEAFF.

This clone has a single count. This chain uses TRBV4-2 with TRBJ1-4; D is perhaps TRBD1 (5 bases). Germline CDR1 is LGHNA and CDR2 is YNFKEQ. This CDR3 has 14 residues. V lost 4 bases to trimming and J lost 8 bases, with 14 bases between them. CDR3 bases: TGTGCCAGCAGCCCCCTGGGGGGTGGAGAAAAACTGTTTTTT. Residues: CASSPLGGGEKLFF.

The genes are TRBV9 and TRBJ2-3; maybe TRBD1 (6 bases). The V end was cut by 0 bases, the J end by 0 bases, with 11 bases between. Germline assignment: CDR1 SGDLS and CDR2 YYNGEE. This CDR3 contains 16 residues. The CDR3 sequence is CASSVASGTSTDTQYF. CDR3 coding DNA: TGTGCCAGCAGCGTAGCCTCCGGGACAAGCACAGATACGCAGTATTTT.

A single count supports this clone. The chain carries TRBV27 and TRBJ2-2, with D perhaps TRBD1 (5 bases). V lost 7 bases and J 4 bases, leaving 10 bases between the germline ends. The CDR3 sequence is 13 residues long. Looked up from germline, CDR1 is MNHEY and CDR2 is SMNVEV (reference sequence). CDR3 DNA sequence: TGTGCCAGCACAGGGCGGATCACCGGGGAGCTGTTTTTT. It is translated as CASTGRITGELFF.

The V and J genes are TRBV11-1 and TRBJ1-6, with a possible D match to TRBD1 (5 bases). V lost 2 bases and J lost 10, with 12 bases in between. The CDR3 consists of 14 residues. Germline V lookup: CDR1 SGHAT, CDR2 FQDESV (reference sequence). The CDR3 region has the DNA TGTGCCAGCAGCTTACGGGGGTCTGAATCACCCCTCCACTTT. It translates to CASSLRGSESPLHF.

The chain links TRBV7-9 to TRBJ1-6, with D maybe TRBD1 (6 bases). Germline lookup yields CDR1 SEHNR and CDR2 FQNEAQ (reference sequence). Between the trimmed V and J ends, which lost 6 bases and 4 bases, there was a span of 13 bases. The CDR3 is made up of 15 amino acids. CDR3 nucleotide sequence: TGTGCCAGCAGTCAAGGACAGTCTTATAATTCACCCCTCCACTTT. Translated: CASSQGQSYNSPLHF.

This clone was observed a handful of times. The chain combines TRBV28 with TRBJ1-5; the D is unclear. This CDR3 spans 15 amino acids. Trimming took off 4 bases at V and 4 bases at J, with 14 bases between the two ends. The germline CDR1 and CDR2 sequences are MDHEN and SYDVKM. The CDR3 reads CASSSYLRGNQPQHF. DNA of the CDR3: TGTGCCAGCAGTTCCTACCTCCGCGGGAATCAGCCCCAGCATTTT.

In its sample, this clone was seen once. V and J are TRBV30 and TRBJ1-6; maybe TRBD1 (5 bases). Trimming stripped 0 bases from V and 12 bases from J, with 12 bases between. The CDR3 contains 13 residues. Germline V lookup: CDR1 GTSNPN, CDR2 SVGIG (reference sequence). The CDR3 DNA reads TGTGCCTGGAGTGTAGTCCAGGGTGGACCCCTCCACTTT. It is translated as CAWSVVQGGPLHF. Together with reference TRBV30 and TRBJ1-6, the CDR3 gives the full variable domain: SQTIHQWPATLVQPVGSPLSLECTVEGTSNPNLYWYRQAAGRGLQLLFYSVGIGQISSEVPQNLSASRPQDRQFILSSKKLLLSDSGFYLCAWSVVQGGPLHFGNGTRLTVT.

The chain joins TRBV19 to TRBJ1-2; D may be TRBD1 (6 bases). V was shortened by 4 bases and J by 1 base, with 7 bases between the two germline ends. In germline, CDR1 is LNHDA, CDR2 SQIVND (reference sequence). This CDR3 is 13 amino acids long. In DNA form, the CDR3 reads TGTGCCAGTAGTAGGGACAATAACTATGGCTACACCTTC. Residues: CASSRDNNYGYTF.

As DNA, the CDR3 is TGTGCCACCAGTGATTTGGGACAGGGCCCGAACACCGGGGAGCTGTTTTTT. Amino acids: CATSDLGQGPNTGELFF. The chain uses TRBV24-1 and TRBJ2-2, with 8 bases aligning to TRBD1. CDR1 and CDR2 from the germline V gene are KGHDR and SFDVKD. Trimming at V came to 0 bases and at J to 0 bases, leaving 2 bases not matched to a gene. CDR3 length: 17 residues.

V gene TRBV7-3 combines with J gene TRBJ2-2; D perhaps matches TRBD1 (5 bases). V lost 5 bases and J lost 0, with 10 bases in between. The CDR3 covers 15 residues. In germline, CDR1 is SGHTA, CDR2 FQGTGA. This CDR3 reads CASSQGPTNTGELFF. The CDR3 nucleotides read TGTGCCAGCAGCCAGGGCCCTACGAACACCGGGGAGCTGTTTTTT.

The chain employs TRBV6-2 or TRBV6-3 and TRBJ1-1, with 10 bases that match TRBD1. The CDR3 is 15 residues long. Germline V gene sequence: CDR1 MNHEY, CDR2 SVGEGT. Trimming cost V 2 bases and J 5 bases; bases outside gene matches: 5. Here the CDR3 reads CASSYRTGGKTEAFF. For the CDR3, the DNA is TGTGCCAGCAGTTACCGGACAGGGGGAAAGACTGAAGCTTTCTTT.

The rearrangement uses TRBV25-1 and TRBJ1-2; TRBD1 is a possible D gene (6 bases). This CDR3 contains 14 residues. Germline lookup yields CDR1 MGHDK and CDR2 SYGVNS. Trimming took 4 bases from V and 2 from J, leaving 11 bases between them. The CDR3 sequence: CASSVRGGNYGYTF. Here the CDR3 DNA reads TGTGCCAGCAGTGTACGTGGGGGCAACTATGGCTACACCTTC.